The clone carrying this T cell receptor beta chain came up once. These data are taken from a study of OX40 agonist ivuxolimab in advanced cancers. Study overall: From 23 to 79 years was the age range, with a mean of roughly 64 years, and roughly 80% were male.

V was cut by 5 bases and J by 1 base, with 9 bases left in between. The CDR3 totals 14 residues. Looked up from germline, CDR1 is MNHEY and CDR2 is SVGAGI. The assay was immunoSEQ multiplex PCR, and TCRdb's table has in-frame clones only and misses some. Here the sample spans roughly 46,000 clones, about 88% being singletons. The chain links TRBV6-5 to TRBJ2-4, with D hard to call. The source was CD4+ or CD8+ T cells sorted from blood, collected in a trial of the OX40 agonist ivuxolimab. The clonotype comes from an adult with an advanced solid tumor such as melanoma, head and neck, liver or kidney cancer. The DNA for the CDR3 is TGTGCCAGCAGTCCTGGGTGGGCCAAAAACATTCAGTACTTC. This encodes CASSPGWAKNIQYF.